This TCR beta chain was obtained from a study of T cell repertoires in cytomegalovirus infection. MiXCR was run by TCRdb on the reads, yielding one entry per CDR3 protein. Of hundreds of thousands of distinct CDR3 sequences in the sample, roughly a third were seen once. CDR3 length: 14 amino acids. The V gene end was trimmed by 2 bases and the J gene end by 7 bases; junction bases not matched to a gene: 5. The gene calls are TRBV12-3 or TRBV12-4 and TRBJ2-1, with 7 bases lining up with TRBD2. The sequence came from a human donor in good health (CMV status not recorded). Some clones in this sample may be carry-over from other donors' samples. Sequenced material: PBMCs. The CDR3 protein is CASSLPGLRNEQFF. The CDR3, as DNA: TGTGCCAGCAGTTTACCGGGACTAAGGAATGAGCAGTTCTTC.